This TCR beta chain was obtained from a study of Ad26.COV2.S vaccination and SARS-CoV-2 variants. This clone was observed a handful of times. The treatment denotes: around 19 received Ad26.COV2.S at low or high dose, single or two shots; roughly 5 received placebo; per-sample allocation not given. It was on day 63 after the first vaccine or placebo injection that samples were taken. CDR1 is LGHNT, CDR2 FRNRAP, per germline. V lost 5 bases and J 6 bases, leaving 7 bases between the germline ends. The length of the CDR3 is 12 residues. Method: immunoSEQ multiplex PCR; TCRdb's copy keeps in-frame clones and lacks some. The table has some 320,000 clones, around four fifths seen once; the top ten hold 2.1%.

The sequence was obtained from a person between 18 and 65 years old who received the Ad26.COV2.S COVID-19 vaccine or a placebo. V usage is TRBV12-5 and J usage is TRBJ2-2; no firm D call. The sample was peripheral blood, taken in a trial of Ad26.COV2.S vaccine versus placebo. CDR3 region: CASGAPSGELFF. CDR3 nucleotide sequence: TGTGCTAGTGGTGCACCGTCCGGGGAGCTGTTTTTT.